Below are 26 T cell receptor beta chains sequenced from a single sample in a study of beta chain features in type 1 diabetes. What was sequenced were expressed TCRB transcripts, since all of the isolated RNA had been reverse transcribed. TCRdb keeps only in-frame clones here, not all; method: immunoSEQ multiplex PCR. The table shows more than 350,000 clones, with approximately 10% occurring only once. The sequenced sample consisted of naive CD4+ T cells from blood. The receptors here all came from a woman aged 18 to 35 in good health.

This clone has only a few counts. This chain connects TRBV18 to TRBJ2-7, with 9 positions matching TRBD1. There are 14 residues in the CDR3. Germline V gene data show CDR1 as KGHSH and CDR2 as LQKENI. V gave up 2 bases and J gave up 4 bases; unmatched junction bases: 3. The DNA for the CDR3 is TGTGCCAGCTCACCAACAGGGGGCCCGTACGAGCAGTACTTC. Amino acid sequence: CASSPTGGPYEQYF.

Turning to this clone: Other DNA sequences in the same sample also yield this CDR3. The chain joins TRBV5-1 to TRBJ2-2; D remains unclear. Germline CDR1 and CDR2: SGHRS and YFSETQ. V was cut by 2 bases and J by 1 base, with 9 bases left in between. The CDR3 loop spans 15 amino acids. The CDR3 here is CASSLPGVNTGELFF. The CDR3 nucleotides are TGCGCCAGCAGCTTACCCGGCGTGAACACCGGGGAGCTGTTTTTT. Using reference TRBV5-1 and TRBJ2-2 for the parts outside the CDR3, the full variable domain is KAGVTQTPRYLIKTRGQQVTLSCSPISGHRSVSWYQQTPGQGLQFLFEYFSETQRNKGNFPGRFSGRQFSNSRSEMNVSTLELGDSALYLCASSLPGVNTGELFFGEGSRLTVL.

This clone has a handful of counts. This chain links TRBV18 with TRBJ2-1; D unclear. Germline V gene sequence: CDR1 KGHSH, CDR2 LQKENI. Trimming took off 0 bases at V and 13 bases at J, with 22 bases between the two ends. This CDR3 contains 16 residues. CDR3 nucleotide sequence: TGTGCCAGCTCACCACCATCGACCAGACCCGATCCTACCCAGTTCTTC. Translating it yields CASSPPSTRPDPTQFF.

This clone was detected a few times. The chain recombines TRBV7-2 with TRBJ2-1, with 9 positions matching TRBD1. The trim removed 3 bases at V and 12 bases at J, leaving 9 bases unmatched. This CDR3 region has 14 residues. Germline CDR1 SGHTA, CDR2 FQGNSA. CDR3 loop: CASSLDRRDRVQFF. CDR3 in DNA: TGTGCCAGCAGCTTGGACCGGAGGGACAGGGTGCAGTTCTTC.

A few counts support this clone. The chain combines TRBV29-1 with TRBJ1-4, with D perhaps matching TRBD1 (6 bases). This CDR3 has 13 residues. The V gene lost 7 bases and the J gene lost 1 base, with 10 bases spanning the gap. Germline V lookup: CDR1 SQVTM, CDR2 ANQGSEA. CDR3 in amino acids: CSAPGQTNEKLFF. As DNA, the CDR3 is TGCAGCGCACCGGGACAAACTAATGAAAAACTGTTTTTT. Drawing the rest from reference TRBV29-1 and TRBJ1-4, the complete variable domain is SAVISQKPSRDICQRGTSLTIQCQVDSQVTMMFWYRQQPGQSLTLIATANQGSEATYESGFVIDKFPISRPNLTFSTLTVSNMSPEDSSIYLCSAPGQTNEKLFFGSGTQLSVL.

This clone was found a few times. CDR3 nucleotide sequence: TGTGCCAGCAGCTTAGCCCACCACAATGAGCAGTTCTTC. Translation: CASSLAHHNEQFF. The genes are TRBV7-9 and TRBJ2-1; D uncertain. The CDR3 has 13 residues. The V end was cut by 0 bases, the J end by 5 bases, with 5 bases between. Germline values: CDR1 SEHNR, CDR2 FQNEAQ (reference sequence).

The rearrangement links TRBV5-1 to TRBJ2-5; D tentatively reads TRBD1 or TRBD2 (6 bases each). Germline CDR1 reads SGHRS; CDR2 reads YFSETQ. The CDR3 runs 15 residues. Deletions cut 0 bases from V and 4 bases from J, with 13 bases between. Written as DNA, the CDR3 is TGCGCCAGCAGCTTGGAGCTCGGAGGGGGAGAGACCCAGTACTTC. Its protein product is CASSLELGGGETQYF. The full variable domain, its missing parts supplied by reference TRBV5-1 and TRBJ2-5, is KAGVTQTPRYLIKTRGQQVTLSCSPISGHRSVSWYQQTPGQGLQFLFEYFSETQRNKGNFPGRFSGRQFSNSRSEMNVSTLELGDSALYLCASSLELGGGETQYFGPGTRLLVL.

CDR3 sequence reads: CASSQDNRGSQETQYF. CDR3 sequence (DNA): TGCGCCAGCAGCCAAGATAACAGGGGTTCTCAAGAGACCCAGTACTTC. The J gene is TRBJ2-5, the V gene TRBV4-3; 7 positions agree with TRBD1. The CDR3 consists of 16 residues. In germline, CDR1 is LGHNA, CDR2 YSLEER. V lost 0 bases to trimming and J lost 2 bases; unmatched junction nucleotides: 6.

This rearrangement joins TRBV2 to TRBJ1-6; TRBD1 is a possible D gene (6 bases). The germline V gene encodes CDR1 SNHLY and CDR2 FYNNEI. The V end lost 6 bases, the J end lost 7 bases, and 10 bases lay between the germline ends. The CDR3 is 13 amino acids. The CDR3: CASRRQANSPLHF. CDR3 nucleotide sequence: TGTGCCAGCAGGAGACAGGCCAATTCACCCCTCCACTTT.

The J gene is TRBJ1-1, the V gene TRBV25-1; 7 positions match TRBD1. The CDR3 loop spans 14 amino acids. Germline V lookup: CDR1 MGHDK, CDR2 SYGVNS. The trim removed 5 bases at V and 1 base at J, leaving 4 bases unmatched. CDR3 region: CASSWTGPNTEAFF. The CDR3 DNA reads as TGTGCCAGCAGTTGGACAGGCCCGAACACTGAAGCTTTCTTT.

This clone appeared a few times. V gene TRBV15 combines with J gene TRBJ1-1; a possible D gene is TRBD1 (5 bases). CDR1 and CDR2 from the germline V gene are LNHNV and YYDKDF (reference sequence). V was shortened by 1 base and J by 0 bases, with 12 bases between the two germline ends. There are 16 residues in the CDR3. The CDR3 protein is CATSRGGFILNTEAFF. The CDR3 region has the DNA TGTGCCACCAGCAGAGGGGGGTTCATACTGAACACTGAAGCTTTCTTT.

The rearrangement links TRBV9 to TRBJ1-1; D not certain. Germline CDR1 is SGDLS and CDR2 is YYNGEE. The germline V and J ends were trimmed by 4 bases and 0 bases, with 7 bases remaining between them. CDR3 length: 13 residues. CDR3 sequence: CASSLRLNTEAFF. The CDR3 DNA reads TGTGCCAGCAGCTTGAGGTTGAACACTGAAGCTTTCTTT.

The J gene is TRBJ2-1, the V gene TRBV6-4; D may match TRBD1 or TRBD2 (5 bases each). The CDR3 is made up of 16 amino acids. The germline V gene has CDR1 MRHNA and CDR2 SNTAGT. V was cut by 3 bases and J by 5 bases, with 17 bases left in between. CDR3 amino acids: CASSDIWGSPNNEQFF. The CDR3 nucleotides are TGTGCCAGCAGTGATATTTGGGGGAGCCCTAACAATGAGCAGTTCTTC.

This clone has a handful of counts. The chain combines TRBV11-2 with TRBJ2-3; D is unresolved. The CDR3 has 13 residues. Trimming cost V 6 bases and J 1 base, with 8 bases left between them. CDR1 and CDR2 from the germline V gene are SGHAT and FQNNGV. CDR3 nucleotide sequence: TGTGCCAGCAGTCGAGAGGGCACAGATACGCAGTATTTT. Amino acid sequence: CASSREGTDTQYF.

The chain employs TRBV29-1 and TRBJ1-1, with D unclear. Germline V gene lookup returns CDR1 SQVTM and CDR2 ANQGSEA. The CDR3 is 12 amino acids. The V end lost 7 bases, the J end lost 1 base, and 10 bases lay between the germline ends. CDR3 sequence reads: CSAVTGNTEAFF. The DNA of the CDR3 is TGCAGCGCAGTCACGGGGAACACTGAAGCTTTCTTT.

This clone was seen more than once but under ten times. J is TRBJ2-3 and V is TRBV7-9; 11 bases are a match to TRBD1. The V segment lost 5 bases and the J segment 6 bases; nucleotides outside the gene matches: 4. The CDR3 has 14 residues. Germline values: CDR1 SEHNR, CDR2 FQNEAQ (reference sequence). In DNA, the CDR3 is TGTGCCAGCAGCCGGACAGGGGGCCTTGATACGCAGTATTTT. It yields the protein CASSRTGGLDTQYF.

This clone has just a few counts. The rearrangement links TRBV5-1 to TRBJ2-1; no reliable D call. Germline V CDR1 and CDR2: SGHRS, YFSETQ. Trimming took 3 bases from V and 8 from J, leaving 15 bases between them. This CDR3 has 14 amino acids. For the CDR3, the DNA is TGCGCCAGCAGCTGGTACGATGGCAGCGATGAGCAGTTCTTC. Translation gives CASSWYDGSDEQFF. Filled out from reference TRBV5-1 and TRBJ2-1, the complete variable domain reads KAGVTQTPRYLIKTRGQQVTLSCSPISGHRSVSWYQQTPGQGLQFLFEYFSETQRNKGNFPGRFSGRQFSNSRSEMNVSTLELGDSALYLCASSWYDGSDEQFFGPGTRLTVL.

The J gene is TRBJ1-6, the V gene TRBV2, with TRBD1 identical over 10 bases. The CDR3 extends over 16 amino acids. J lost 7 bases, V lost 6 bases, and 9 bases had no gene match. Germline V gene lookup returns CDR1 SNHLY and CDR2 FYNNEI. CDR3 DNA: TGTGCCAGCAGAGAGGACAGGGGGGGTCCAAATTCACCCCTCCACTTT. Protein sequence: CASREDRGGPNSPLHF.

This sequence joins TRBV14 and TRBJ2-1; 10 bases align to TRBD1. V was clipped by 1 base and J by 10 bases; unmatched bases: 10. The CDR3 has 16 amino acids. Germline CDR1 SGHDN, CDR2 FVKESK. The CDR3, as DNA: TGTGCCAGCAGCCAAGGTCTGGGACAGGGGAGAGGGGAGCAGTTCTTC. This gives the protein CASSQGLGQGRGEQFF.

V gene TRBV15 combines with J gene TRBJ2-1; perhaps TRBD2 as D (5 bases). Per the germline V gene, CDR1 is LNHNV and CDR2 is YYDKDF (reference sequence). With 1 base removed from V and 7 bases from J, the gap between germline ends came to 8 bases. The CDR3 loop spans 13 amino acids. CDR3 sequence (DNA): TGTGCCACCAGCAGAGTCAGGAGGAATGAGCAGTTCTTC. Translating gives CATSRVRRNEQFF. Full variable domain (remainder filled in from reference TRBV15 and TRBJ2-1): DAMVIQNPRYQVTQFGKPVTLSCSQTLNHNVMYWYQQKSSQAPKLLFHYYDKDFNNEADTPDNFQSRRPNTSFCFLDIRSPGLGDTAMYLCATSRVRRNEQFFGPGTRLTVL.

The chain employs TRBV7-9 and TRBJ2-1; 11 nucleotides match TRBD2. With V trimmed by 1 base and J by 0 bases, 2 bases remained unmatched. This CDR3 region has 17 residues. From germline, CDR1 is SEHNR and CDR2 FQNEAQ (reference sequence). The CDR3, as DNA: TGTGCCAGCAGCTTAGGACTAGCGGGGAACTCCTACAATGAGCAGTTCTTC. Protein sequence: CASSLGLAGNSYNEQFF.

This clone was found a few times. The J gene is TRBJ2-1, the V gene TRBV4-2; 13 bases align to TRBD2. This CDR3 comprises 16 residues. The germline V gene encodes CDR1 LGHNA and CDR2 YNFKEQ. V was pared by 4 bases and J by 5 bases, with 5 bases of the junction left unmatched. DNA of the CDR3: TGTGCCAGCAGCCCCCATACTAGCGGGGGGGACAATGAGCAGTTCTTC. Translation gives CASSPHTSGGDNEQFF.

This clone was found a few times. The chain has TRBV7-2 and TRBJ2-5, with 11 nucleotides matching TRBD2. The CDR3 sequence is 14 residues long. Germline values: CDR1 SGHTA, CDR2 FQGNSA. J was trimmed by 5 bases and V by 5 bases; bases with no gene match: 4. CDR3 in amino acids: CASSATSGDETQYF. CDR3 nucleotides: TGTGCCAGCAGCGCGACTAGCGGGGACGAGACCCAGTACTTC.

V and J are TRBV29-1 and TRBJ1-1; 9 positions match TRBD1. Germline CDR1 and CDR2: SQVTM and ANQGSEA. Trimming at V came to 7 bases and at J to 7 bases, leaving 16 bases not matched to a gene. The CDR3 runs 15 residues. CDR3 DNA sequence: TGCAGCGCCTTTCTCCGGGACAGGGATGGACGTGAAGCTTTCTTT. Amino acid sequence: CSAFLRDRDGREAFF.

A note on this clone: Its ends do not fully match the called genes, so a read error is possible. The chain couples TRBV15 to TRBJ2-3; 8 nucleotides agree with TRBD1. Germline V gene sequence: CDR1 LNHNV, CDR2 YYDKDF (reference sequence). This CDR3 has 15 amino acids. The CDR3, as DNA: TGTGCCACCAGCAGAGACCCAGGGGGCACGGATACGCAGTATTTT. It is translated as CATSRDPGGTDTQYF.

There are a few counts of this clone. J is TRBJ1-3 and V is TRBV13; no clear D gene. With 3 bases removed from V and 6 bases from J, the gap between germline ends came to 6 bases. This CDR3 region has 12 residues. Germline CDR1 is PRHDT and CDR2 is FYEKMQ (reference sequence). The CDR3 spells CASSFRINTIYF. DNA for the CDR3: TGTGCCAGCAGCTTCCGAATAAACACCATATATTTT.